A single sample is the source of the 18 T cell receptor beta chains below, sequenced in a study of shared clonotypes between healthy human individuals. Sequenced by immunoSEQ multiplex PCR; TCRdb stores in-frame clones only, minus some. Among 300,000 or so clones, under 80% were seen once, and the ten largest hold 10%. Sequencing was done on a sample of memory CD4+ T cells sorted from blood. Sample subset: CD45RA-negative fraction. The receptors originated from a man aged 30 to 45 in good health.

The sample holds one count of this clone. The chain recombines TRBV9 with TRBJ2-3, with TRBD2 matching over 8 bases. With V trimmed by 0 bases and J by 5 bases, 11 bases remained unmatched. The CDR3 extends over 17 amino acids. CDR1 SGDLS and CDR2 YYNGEE come from the germline V gene. The CDR3 sequence is CASSVDSAGGNGDTQYF. The CDR3 DNA reads TGTGCCAGCAGCGTAGATTCTGCGGGAGGTAACGGAGATACGCAGTATTTT.

This clone was observed a handful of times. The chain is built from TRBV5-1 and TRBJ2-1; D gene uncertain. The length of the CDR3 is 16 residues. Germline V lookup: CDR1 SGHRS, CDR2 YFSETQ. V was clipped by 1 base and J by 4 bases, with 15 bases between them. The CDR3 spells CASSLRFVTEYNEQFF. DNA of the CDR3: TGCGCCAGCAGCTTGCGGTTCGTAACCGAATACAATGAGCAGTTCTTC.

This rearrangement joins TRBV5-1 to TRBJ2-5; D may be TRBD1 (6 bases). Germline values: CDR1 SGHRS, CDR2 YFSETQ. The CDR3 extends over 17 amino acids. Deletions cut 3 bases from V and 3 bases from J, with 21 bases between. Here the CDR3 reads CASSSGGGRAAEETQYF. As DNA, the CDR3 is TGCGCCAGCAGCTCTGGGGGCGGACGAGCGGCCGAAGAGACCCAGTACTTC. Filled out from reference TRBV5-1 and TRBJ2-5, the complete variable domain reads KAGVTQTPRYLIKTRGQQVTLSCSPISGHRSVSWYQQTPGQGLQFLFEYFSETQRNKGNFPGRFSGRQFSNSRSEMNVSTLELGDSALYLCASSSGGGRAAEETQYFGPGTRLLVL.

The CDR3 loop is CASSLSSSYTEAFF. The DNA for the CDR3 is TGTGCCAGCAGCCTTTCCTCTTCATACACTGAAGCTTTCTTT. The chain carries TRBV6-1 and TRBJ1-1; D not resolved. Germline V CDR1 and CDR2: MNHNS, SASEGT. Between the trimmed V and J ends, which lost 6 bases and 3 bases, there was a span of 14 bases. The CDR3 sequence is 14 residues long.

As concerns this clone: Within the sample, other DNA sequences also encode this same CDR3. The J gene is TRBJ2-1, the V gene TRBV18, with 13 bases that match TRBD2. CDR1 KGHSH and CDR2 LQKENI come from the germline V gene. Germline trimming cut 3 bases from V and 5 bases from J; bases unmatched to any gene: 16. This CDR3 spans 20 amino acids. This CDR3 is CASSPLPSGTSGNVNNEQFF. The CDR3 DNA reads as TGTGCCAGCTCACCTCTCCCAAGCGGGACTAGCGGGAACGTAAACAATGAGCAGTTCTTC.

The chain is built from TRBV20-1 and TRBJ1-4; D remains ambiguous. With 3 bases removed from V and 8 bases from J, the gap between germline ends came to 7 bases. This CDR3 contains 11 residues. Germline V gives CDR1 DFQATT, CDR2 SNEGSKA (reference sequence). CDR3 in amino acids: CSASSWEKLFF. Written as DNA, the CDR3 is TGCAGTGCTAGTTCATGGGAAAAACTGTTTTTT.

The J gene is TRBJ2-3, the V gene TRBV15, with D possibly matching TRBD1 (5 bases). Germline assignment: CDR1 LNHNV and CDR2 YYDKDF (reference sequence). This CDR3 is 15 amino acids long. Trimming pared 1 base from V and 2 bases from J, leaving 10 bases between. The CDR3 coding sequence is TGTGCCACCAGCAGAGTTGAGACAGCCACAGATACGCAGTATTTT. Translating gives CATSRVETATDTQYF.

Points on this clone: This sample also contains other DNA sequences that code for the same CDR3. V is TRBV11-2 and J is TRBJ2-7, with 8 bases identical to TRBD1. V shed 6 bases and J 2 bases; nucleotides not matched to a gene: 9. CDR1 is SGHAT, CDR2 FQNNGV, per germline. This CDR3 has 15 amino acids. The CDR3, as DNA: TGTGCCAGCAGGTACCGACAGGGGCCGACCTACGAGCAGTACTTC. Amino acids: CASRYRQGPTYEQYF. The entire variable domain, with the rest obtained from reference TRBV11-2 and TRBJ2-7, is as follows: EAGVAQSPRYKIIEKRQSVAFWCNPISGHATLYWYQQILGQGPKLLIQFQNNGVVDDSQLPKDRFSAERLKGVDSTLKIQPAKLEDSAVYLCASRYRQGPTYEQYFGPGTRLTVT.

The V call is TRBV5-4, the J call TRBJ2-7; a weak D match, TRBD2 (6 bases). V was shortened by 0 bases and J by 2 bases, with 15 bases between the two germline ends. The CDR3 totals 16 residues. Germline loops: CDR1 SGHNT, CDR2 YYREEE (reference sequence). In nucleotides, the CDR3 is TGTGCCAGCAGCTTGGGAGGAGGGGCCAGTCCCTACGAGCAGTACTTC. It encodes CASSLGGGASPYEQYF.

This chain uses TRBV9 with TRBJ1-1; TRBD1 matches at 7 bases. Germline trimming cut 4 bases from V and 0 bases from J; bases unmatched to any gene: 9. Germline CDR1 reads SGDLS; CDR2 reads YYNGEE. The CDR3 runs 16 residues. In DNA, the CDR3 is TGTGCCAGCAGCCCACATACAGGGGCAATGAACACTGAAGCTTTCTTT. Amino acids: CASSPHTGAMNTEAFF.

The CDR3: CASSEGQGRGYGYTF. CDR3 sequence (DNA): TGTGCCAGCAGTGAGGGACAGGGCCGGGGTTACGGCTACACCTTC. The chain employs TRBV25-1 and TRBJ1-2; 9 positions match TRBD1. The CDR3 totals 15 residues. Per the germline V gene, CDR1 is MGHDK and CDR2 is SYGVNS. Trimming removed 3 bases from V and 8 bases from J; junction bases left unmatched: 10.

The V and J genes are TRBV11-2 and TRBJ2-7; TRBD2 matches at 7 bases. Germline V CDR1 and CDR2: SGHAT, FQNNGV. The length of the CDR3 is 15 residues. V was clipped by 3 bases and J by 5 bases; unmatched bases: 10. The CDR3 loop is CASSFDGSGANEQYF. The CDR3 DNA is TGTGCCAGCAGCTTTGACGGGAGCGGGGCGAACGAGCAGTACTTC.

The chain employs TRBV29-1 and TRBJ2-7; D is perhaps TRBD1 (5 bases). V lost 7 bases and J 0 bases, leaving 16 bases between the germline ends. The CDR3 is 14 amino acids. Germline lookup yields CDR1 SQVTM and CDR2 ANQGSEA. The CDR3 loop reads CSAKQPGHSYEQYF. The CDR3 DNA follows: TGCAGCGCGAAACAACCAGGGCACTCCTACGAGCAGTACTTC.

The rearrangement links TRBV4-1 to TRBJ1-5, with 8 bases matching TRBD1. Germline CDR1 reads MGHRA; CDR2 reads YSYEKL. The trim removed 3 bases at V and 3 bases at J, leaving 4 bases unmatched. The CDR3 length is 15 residues. The CDR3 loop is CASSHRQGNNQPQHF. The CDR3 bases are TGCGCCAGCAGCCATCGACAGGGGAACAATCAGCCCCAGCATTTT.

The CDR3 DNA sequence: TGTGCCAGCAGCCCGGGGACAGGCCCCTCCGGGGAGCTGTTTTTT. Encoded protein: CASSPGTGPSGELFF. The chain uses TRBV14 and TRBJ2-2; 8 positions agree with TRBD1. After removal of 4 bases from V and 6 bases from J, the junction contained 7 bases not matched to a gene. Germline assignment: CDR1 SGHDN and CDR2 FVKESK. The CDR3 sequence is 15 residues long.

The chain joins TRBV5-4 to TRBJ2-7; 10 positions agree with TRBD2. Germline V gives CDR1 SGHNT, CDR2 YYREEE (reference sequence). CDR3 length: 17 amino acids. The V and J ends lost 5 bases and 0 bases, in that order; junction bases with no gene match: 11. CDR3 protein: CASSRYASGSLSYEQYF. CDR3 bases: TGTGCCAGCAGTCGATATGCTAGCGGGAGCCTCTCCTACGAGCAGTACTTC.

The gene calls are TRBV21-1 and TRBJ2-7; the table's D call, TRBD2, has no DNA check behind it. TRBV21-1 is a pseudogene. The CDR3 length is 17 residues. DNA of the CDR3: TGTGCCACCAGAAAGAGGGAAGCTAGCGGGAAAGTAATGGAGCAGTACTTC. Its protein is CATRKREASGKVMEQYF.

This clone was recorded at least ten times. The chain recombines TRBV4-1 with TRBJ1-5; D uncertain. Germline CDR1 is MGHRA and CDR2 is YSYEKL. The CDR3 has 14 residues. The germline V and J ends were trimmed by 0 bases and 5 bases, with 8 bases remaining between them. CDR3 nucleotides: TGCGCCAGCAGCCAAGATGACGGGTATCAGCCCCAGCATTTT. This codes for CASSQDDGYQPQHF.